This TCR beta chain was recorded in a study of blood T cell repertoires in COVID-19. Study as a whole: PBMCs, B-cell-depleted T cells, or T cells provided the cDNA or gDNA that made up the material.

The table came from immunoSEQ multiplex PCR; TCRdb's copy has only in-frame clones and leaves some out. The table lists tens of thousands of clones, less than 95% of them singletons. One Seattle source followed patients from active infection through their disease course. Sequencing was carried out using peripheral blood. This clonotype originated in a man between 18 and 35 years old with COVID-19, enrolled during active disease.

As DNA, the CDR3 is TGTGCCAGCAGTTACGGCAGGGACTATGGCTACACCTTC. Encoded protein: CASSYGRDYGYTF. The chain employs TRBV6-5 and TRBJ1-2; D might be TRBD1 (5 bases). Trimming removed 2 bases from V and 3 bases from J, with 7 bases in between. CDR3 size: 13 residues. The germline gives CDR1 MNHEY, CDR2 SVGAGI.